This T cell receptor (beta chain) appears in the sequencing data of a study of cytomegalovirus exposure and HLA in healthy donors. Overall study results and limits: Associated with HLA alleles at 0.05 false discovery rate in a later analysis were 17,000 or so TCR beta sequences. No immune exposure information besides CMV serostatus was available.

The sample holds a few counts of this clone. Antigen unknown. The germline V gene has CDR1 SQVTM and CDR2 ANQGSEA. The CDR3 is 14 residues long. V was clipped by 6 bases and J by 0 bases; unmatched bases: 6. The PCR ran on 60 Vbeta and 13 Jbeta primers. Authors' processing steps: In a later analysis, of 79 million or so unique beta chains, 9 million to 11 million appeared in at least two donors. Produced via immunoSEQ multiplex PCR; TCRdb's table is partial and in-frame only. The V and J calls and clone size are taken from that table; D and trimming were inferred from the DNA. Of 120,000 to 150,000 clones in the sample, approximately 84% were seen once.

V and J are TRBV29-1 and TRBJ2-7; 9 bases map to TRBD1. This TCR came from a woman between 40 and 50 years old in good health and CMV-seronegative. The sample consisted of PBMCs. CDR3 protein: CSVTGTGSSYEQYF. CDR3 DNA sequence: TGCAGCGTGACCGGGACAGGGAGCTCCTACGAGCAGTACTTC.